The 30 T cell receptor beta chains below come from one sample, sequenced in a study of cytomegalovirus exposure and HLA in healthy donors. Both 60 Vbeta primers and 13 Jbeta primers went into the PCR. Repertoires were generated with immunoSEQ multiplex PCR, while TCRdb's copy carries only in-frame clones and drops some. The data contain 130,000 to 150,000 clones, around 85% of them singletons. The sequenced material came from PBMCs. The source of these receptors is a woman aged 50 to 60 in good health and CMV-seropositive.

The rearrangement uses TRBV19 and TRBJ2-1; TRBD2 is a possible D gene (5 bases). This CDR3 region has 13 residues. Germline CDR1 is LNHDA and CDR2 is SQIVND (reference sequence). Trimming took 5 bases from V and 10 from J, leaving 15 bases between them. This chain's CDR3 is CASSFLAGIEQFF. CDR3 nucleotide sequence: TGTGCCAGTAGTTTCCTGGCCGGGATCGAGCAGTTCTTC.

This chain connects TRBV5-1 to TRBJ2-3; 12 bases are a match to TRBD2. CDR1 is SGHRS, CDR2 YFSETQ, per germline. This CDR3 contains 16 residues. J lost 2 bases, V lost 3 bases, and 4 bases had no gene match. The CDR3 is CASSSPSGGATDTQYF. The CDR3 DNA reads TGCGCCAGCAGCTCCCCTAGCGGGGGGGCCACAGATACGCAGTATTTT.

This clone was seen a few times. The CDR3 loop is CASSLEPTRSTDTQYF. The CDR3 nucleotides read TGTGCCAGCAGCTTAGAACCCACTCGCAGCACAGATACGCAGTATTTT. The chain combines TRBV5-4 with TRBJ2-3; D is undetermined. The CDR3 consists of 16 residues. Germline CDR1 SGHNT, CDR2 YYREEE (reference sequence). The ends were cut back, 2 bases at V and 0 bases at J, with 13 bases in the middle. Using reference TRBV5-4 and TRBJ2-3 for the parts outside the CDR3, the full variable domain is ETGVTQSPTHLIKTRGQQVTLRCSSQSGHNTVSWYQQALGQGPQFIFQYYREEENGRGNFPPRFSGLQFPNYSSELNVNALELDDSALYLCASSLEPTRSTDTQYFGPGTRLTVL.

The chain uses TRBV29-1 and TRBJ1-2; tentative D call: TRBD1 (6 bases). V lost 7 bases and J 3 bases, leaving 15 bases between the germline ends. This CDR3 contains 13 residues. Germline CDR1 SQVTM, CDR2 ANQGSEA. The DNA of the CDR3 is TGCAGCGGTGGGGGGGGGCCGGACTATGGCTACACCTTC. Translated: CSGGGGPDYGYTF.

The V and J genes are TRBV15 and TRBJ1-4, with 10 bases aligning to TRBD1. CDR1 is LNHNV and CDR2 is YYDKDF in the germline V gene (reference sequence). V was clipped by 9 bases and J by 7 bases; unmatched bases: 5. CDR3 length: 13 amino acids. CDR3 coding DNA: TGTGCCACACGACAGGGGGCGGTTGAAAAACTGTTTTTT. Protein: CATRQGAVEKLFF.

This clone was seen only once. This chain uses TRBV19 with TRBJ1-6; 8 bases match TRBD1. CDR3 length: 14 residues. CDR1 LNHDA and CDR2 SQIVND come from the germline V gene (reference sequence). The junction had 2 bases not matched to a gene; V was cut back by 4 bases and J by 6 bases. CDR3 sequence reads: CASSTDRVNSPLHF. The CDR3 bases are TGTGCCAGTAGTACGGACAGGGTTAATTCACCCCTCCACTTT.

This clone was seen more than once but under ten times. The chain employs TRBV28 and TRBJ2-7, with unresolved D. The ends were cut back, 1 base at V and 6 bases at J, with 19 bases in the middle. This CDR3 is built from 16 residues. Germline V gene lookup returns CDR1 MDHEN and CDR2 SYDVKM. DNA for the CDR3: TGTGCCAGCAGTTTATTCATCAGGTCGGATTCGCGCGAGCAGTACTTC. Translating it yields CASSLFIRSDSREQYF.

This clone appeared a few times. The genes are TRBV29-1 and TRBJ1-4; unclear D gene. V shed 5 bases and J shed 4 bases, with 11 bases lying between them. CDR1 SQVTM and CDR2 ANQGSEA come from the germline V gene. The CDR3 is 13 residues long. The CDR3 nucleotides are TGCAGCGTTAGTGGGCAGGTTAATGAAAAACTGTTTTTT. Encoded protein: CSVSGQVNEKLFF.

The rearrangement uses TRBV11-2 and TRBJ1-2, with D uncertain. The germline V gene encodes CDR1 SGHAT and CDR2 FQNNGV. Trimming shortened V by 1 base and J by 3 bases, and 6 bases separated the two germline ends. The CDR3 covers 13 residues. The CDR3 region is CASSLAPHYGYTF. CDR3 DNA sequence: TGTGCCAGCAGCTTAGCCCCTCACTATGGCTACACCTTC. Looking up the rest from reference TRBV11-2 and TRBJ1-2 gives the full variable domain: EAGVAQSPRYKIIEKRQSVAFWCNPISGHATLYWYQQILGQGPKLLIQFQNNGVVDDSQLPKDRFSAERLKGVDSTLKIQPAKLEDSAVYLCASSLAPHYGYTFGSGTRLTVV.

V usage is TRBV28 and J usage is TRBJ2-5; 7 bases are shared with TRBD2. Unmatched junction bases numbered 7, after V lost 7 bases and J lost 2 bases. Germline CDR1 and CDR2: MDHEN and SYDVKM. CDR3 length: 14 amino acids. As DNA, the CDR3 is TGTGCCAGCACTCCTTGGGGGGGACAAGAGACCCAGTACTTC. The encoded protein is CASTPWGGQETQYF.

V and J are TRBV5-6 and TRBJ2-5; D might be TRBD1 (5 bases). Trimming took 3 bases from V and 0 from J, leaving 12 bases between them. The CDR3 length is 15 residues. The V gene's germline CDR1 is SGHDT and CDR2 YYEEEE. CDR3 nucleotides: TGTGCCAGCAGCTCCATGGGGCGAAACCAAGAGACCCAGTACTTC. Residues: CASSSMGRNQETQYF.

V is TRBV27 and J is TRBJ1-5; the match to TRBD1 covers 10 bases. This CDR3 is 16 amino acids long. Germline values: CDR1 MNHEY, CDR2 SMNVEV (reference sequence). V lost 5 bases, J lost 4 bases, and 8 bases stayed unmatched. This CDR3 reads CASSKIRDRGNQPQHF. CDR3 DNA: TGTGCCAGCAGTAAGATCCGGGACAGGGGTAATCAGCCCCAGCATTTT.

The chain carries TRBV5-1 and TRBJ1-1; weak D call: TRBD1 (6 bases). Germline CDR1 and CDR2: SGHRS and YFSETQ. The CDR3 sequence is 13 residues long. Deletions cut 2 bases from V and 6 bases from J, with 11 bases between. The CDR3 nucleotides read TGCGCCAGCAGCTTTTCAGGGGCAGCTGAAGCTTTCTTT. It is translated as CASSFSGAAEAFF.

CDR3 protein: CASRGTSGGTYEQYF. The CDR3 DNA is TGCGCCAGCAGGGGAACTAGCGGGGGGACCTACGAGCAGTACTTC. This sequence joins TRBV5-1 and TRBJ2-7, with 12 bases that match TRBD2. Germline assignment: CDR1 SGHRS and CDR2 YFSETQ. The CDR3 has 15 amino acids. The ends lost 5 bases at V and 2 bases at J; junction bases unmatched: 5. The full variable domain, with the rest looked up from reference TRBV5-1 and TRBJ2-7, is KAGVTQTPRYLIKTRGQQVTLSCSPISGHRSVSWYQQTPGQGLQFLFEYFSETQRNKGNFPGRFSGRQFSNSRSEMNVSTLELGDSALYLCASRGTSGGTYEQYFGPGTRLTVT.

The rearrangement joins TRBV6-6 to TRBJ1-1; 7 bases are a match to TRBD1. The CDR3 extends over 15 amino acids. Losses at the gene ends were 0 bases for V and 1 base for J; bases not matched to a gene: 2. Germline V lookup: CDR1 MNHNY, CDR2 SVGAGI (reference sequence). CDR3 nucleotides: TGTGCCAGCAGTTACTCGGGACAGTCGAACACTGAAGCTTTCTTT. Translated: CASSYSGQSNTEAFF.

The chain uses TRBV6-6 and TRBJ1-3; no firm D call. With 2 bases removed from V and 2 bases from J, the gap between germline ends came to 7 bases. This CDR3 has 14 residues. Germline-derived CDR1 and CDR2 are MNHNY and SVGAGI (reference sequence). The CDR3 loop reads CASSYPQAGNTIYF. CDR3 DNA: TGTGCCAGCAGTTACCCCCAGGCTGGAAACACCATATATTTT.

The chain uses TRBV27 and TRBJ2-7; 8 bases match TRBD1. This CDR3 is built from 14 residues. CDR1 MNHEY and CDR2 SMNVEV come from the germline V gene (reference sequence). The ends lost 1 base at V and 3 bases at J; junction bases unmatched: 2. The chain's CDR3 is CASSLYGTGYEQYF. The CDR3 nucleotides are TGTGCCAGCAGTTTATATGGGACAGGCTACGAGCAGTACTTC.

The chain combines TRBV14 with TRBJ2-7; D might be TRBD1 (5 bases). V was clipped by 8 bases and J by 3 bases, with 11 bases between them. The CDR3 is 12 residues long. Per germline, CDR1 SGHDN and CDR2 FVKESK. The CDR3 DNA follows: TGTGCCAGCGGTCGACAGCTCTACGAGCAGTACTTC. This gives the protein CASGRQLYEQYF.

V and J are TRBV5-4 and TRBJ1-4; D might be TRBD1 (5 bases). The germline gives CDR1 SGHNT, CDR2 YYREEE (reference sequence). V lost 4 bases, J lost 9 bases, and 13 bases lay in between. The CDR3 consists of 13 residues. CDR3 loop: CASSPWAGQKLFF. The DNA of the CDR3 is TGTGCCAGCAGCCCCTGGGCAGGGCAAAAACTGTTTTTT.

J is TRBJ1-4 and V is TRBV4-3, with 11 bases that match TRBD1. V shed 6 bases and J 8 bases; nucleotides not matched to a gene: 8. Germline lookup yields CDR1 LGHNA and CDR2 YSLEER. The CDR3 contains 15 residues. CDR3 in amino acids: CASSRVGTGGEKLFF. DNA for the CDR3: TGCGCCAGCAGTCGGGTGGGGACAGGGGGAGAAAAACTGTTTTTT.

The J gene is TRBJ2-7, the V gene TRBV6-5; weak D call: TRBD2 (6 bases). V gave up 7 bases and J gave up 4 bases, with 14 bases separating them. This CDR3 is 13 amino acids long. Germline CDR1 is MNHEY and CDR2 is SVGAGI. CDR3 in DNA: TGTGCCAGCAATTCCGGGGGAGGATACGAGCAGTACTTC. It is translated as CASNSGGGYEQYF.

This clone was counted only a few times. The genes are TRBV5-1 and TRBJ2-7; no reliable D call. Germline V gene sequence: CDR1 SGHRS, CDR2 YFSETQ. Trimming took off 4 bases at V and 1 base at J, with 9 bases between the two ends. The CDR3 loop spans 13 amino acids. This CDR3 reads CASSETSSYEQYF. As DNA, the CDR3 is TGCGCCAGCAGCGAGACTTCGTCCTACGAGCAGTACTTC.

V usage is TRBV28 and J usage is TRBJ2-7, with 13 bases fitting TRBD2. V was clipped by 3 bases and J by 5 bases; unmatched bases: 7. The CDR3 runs to 16 residues. CDR1 and CDR2 from the germline V gene are MDHEN and SYDVKM. Here the CDR3 DNA reads TGTGCCAGCAGTTTGTATCAGGGACTAGCGGGGAACGAGCAGTACTTC. Residues: CASSLYQGLAGNEQYF.

V is TRBV7-2 and J is TRBJ1-5; TRBD1 agrees at 7 bases. The CDR3 runs 15 residues. The germline V gene encodes CDR1 SGHTA and CDR2 FQGNSA. V was clipped by 5 bases and J by 5 bases; unmatched bases: 9. The CDR3 DNA follows: TGTGCCAGCAGCCTTGACAGGGCGGGGTATCAGCCCCAGCATTTT. The encoded protein is CASSLDRAGYQPQHF. The variable domain in full, completed from reference TRBV7-2 and TRBJ1-5, reads GAGVSQSPSNKVTEKGKDVELRCDPISGHTALYWYRQSLGQGLEFLIYFQGNSAPDKSGLPSDRFSAERTGGSVSTLTIQRTQQEDSAVYLCASSLDRAGYQPQHFGDGTRLSIL.

This sequence joins TRBV6-5 and TRBJ2-6; D remains unclear. CDR1 is MNHEY and CDR2 is SVGAGI in the germline V gene. The CDR3 has 13 amino acids. V dropped 2 bases and J dropped 9 bases, with 8 bases sitting between them. CDR3 DNA sequence: TGTGCCAGCAGTTACCCTCCTCGCAACGTCCTGACTTTC. Translating it yields CASSYPPRNVLTF.

This chain joins TRBV28 and TRBJ1-5; D possibly corresponds to TRBD1 (6 bases). Germline values: CDR1 MDHEN, CDR2 SYDVKM. The CDR3 is 16 residues long. V was shortened by 5 bases and J by 0 bases, with 14 bases between the two germline ends. CDR3 DNA sequence: TGTGCCAGCAGTATAGGACAGTTTTATAGCAATCAGCCCCAGCATTTT. Its translation is CASSIGQFYSNQPQHF. Together with reference TRBV28 and TRBJ1-5, the CDR3 gives the full variable domain: DVKVTQSSRYLVKRTGEKVFLECVQDMDHENMFWYRQDPGLGLRLIYFSYDVKMKEKGDIPEGYSVSREKKERFSLILESASTNQTSMYLCASSIGQFYSNQPQHFGDGTRLSIL.

To note about this clone: Sequence at one end of the junction differs from germline and may be a read error. The chain employs TRBV7-7 and TRBJ1-1, with a tentative D call TRBD1 (5 bases). The CDR3 contains 13 residues. Germline CDR1 and CDR2: SSHAT and FNYEAQ (reference sequence). The CDR3 here is CASSVQENTEAFF. The CDR3 coding sequence is TGTGCTAGCAGCGTACAGGAGAACACTGAAGCTTTCTTT.

The chain joins TRBV6-5 to TRBJ1-1; D unresolved. CDR1 is MNHEY, CDR2 SVGAGI, per germline. Trimming pared 5 bases from V and 1 base from J, leaving 8 bases between. There are 13 residues in the CDR3. CDR3 nucleotide sequence: TGTGCCAGCAGTCCAGAATGGAACACTGAAGCTTTCTTT. This translates into CASSPEWNTEAFF.

The V call is TRBV5-1, the J call TRBJ1-1, with D possibly TRBD1 on 5 matching bases. CDR3 length: 14 amino acids. Per the germline V gene, CDR1 is SGHRS and CDR2 is YFSETQ. The V and J ends lost 2 bases and 10 bases respectively, with 18 bases between them. This CDR3 reads CASSLEDGRVAAFF. CDR3 nucleotides: TGCGCCAGCAGCTTAGAGGATGGCAGGGTGGCAGCTTTCTTT.

The V and J genes are TRBV6-5 and TRBJ2-7; 8 bases match TRBD1. Per germline, CDR1 MNHEY and CDR2 SVGAGI. The ends lost 6 bases at V and 4 bases at J; junction bases unmatched: 8. CDR3 length equals 14 residues. CDR3 region: CASRAGTGKYEQYF. The CDR3 DNA is TGTGCCAGCAGGGCCGGGACAGGAAAATACGAGCAGTACTTC.